This TCR beta chain was sequenced during a study of CD8+ T cells in alopecia areata. Trimming pared 3 bases from V and 0 bases from J, leaving 7 bases between. The CDR3 is 14 residues long. CDR1 is MNHEY and CDR2 is SMNVEV in the germline V gene (reference sequence). Extraction of RNA preceded its reverse transcription into cDNA, which served as the sequencing template. The table came from immunoSEQ multiplex PCR; TCRdb's copy has only in-frame clones and leaves some out. The table shows approximately 210,000 clones, with less than 65% occurring only once. Study conclusions and caveats: With just one nonresponder, it is still uncertain whether baseline CD8+ expansion relates to response. Many of the expanded lesional clones endured in scalp and blood while on tofacitinib. Under tofacitinib, fewer expanded CD8+ clones appeared among the top 100 scalp clones. Affected lesional scalp, above all in alopecia totalis/universalis, was more clonal than normal scalp.

A note on this clone: Its antigen remains unidentified.

Treatment: oral pan-JAK inhibitor, 5-10 mg twice daily. The sample was CD4+ T cells sorted from blood, taken at week 24, from a patient treated with tofacitinib. The V and J genes are TRBV27 and TRBJ2-3; D remains ambiguous. The receptor comes from a human donor with alopecia areata. The CDR3 nucleotides are TGTGCCAGCAGTTTTTCTGAAAGCACAGATACGCAGTATTTT. Protein sequence: CASSFSESTDTQYF.